These 12 T cell receptor beta chains originate from one sample sequenced in a study of blood T cell repertoires in COVID-19. Some clones are missing from TCRdb's copy, which holds only in-frame ones; the method was immunoSEQ multiplex PCR. Here the sample spans about 56,000 clones, roughly 87% being singletons. The specimen sequenced was peripheral blood. The receptors stem from a woman aged 55 to 70 with COVID-19, enrolled during active disease.

The J gene is TRBJ1-1, the V gene TRBV5-5; D gene uncertain. The CDR3 contains 12 residues. Looked up from germline, CDR1 is SGHKS and CDR2 is YYEKEE (reference sequence). Trimming shortened V by 2 bases and J by 8 bases, and 10 bases separated the two germline ends. The CDR3 reads CASSFSGYEAFF. CDR3 nucleotides: TGTGCCAGCAGCTTTAGCGGGTACGAAGCTTTCTTT. The full variable domain, completed using reference TRBV5-5 and TRBJ1-1, is DAGVTQSPTHLIKTRGQQVTLRCSPISGHKSVSWYQQVLGQGPQFIFQYYEKEERGRGNFPDRFSARQFPNYSSELNVNALLLGDSALYLCASSFSGYEAFFGQGTRLTVV.

The V call is TRBV2, the J call TRBJ2-2; a possible D gene is TRBD2 (5 bases). Trimming took off 2 bases at V and 0 bases at J, with 10 bases between the two ends. Germline-derived CDR1 and CDR2 are SNHLY and FYNNEI. The CDR3 has 16 amino acids. CDR3: CASSETPSPNTGELFF. The CDR3 DNA follows: TGTGCCAGCAGTGAAACGCCTAGCCCGAACACCGGGGAGCTGTTTTTT.

The chain links TRBV3-1 (or the pseudogene TRBV3-2) to TRBJ2-2; 8 nucleotides agree with TRBD2. This CDR3 has 17 amino acids. Looked up from germline, CDR1 is LGHDT and CDR2 is YNNKEL (reference sequence). Trimming cost V 4 bases and J 4 bases; bases outside gene matches: 11. The CDR3 bases are TGTGCCAGCAGCCCCCCGGCACGGGGGGGTGGCACCGGGGAGCTGTTTTTT. Translating it yields CASSPPARGGGTGELFF.

The chain has TRBV29-1 and TRBJ2-7; 9 bases agree with TRBD2. The CDR3 contains 13 residues. V trimming: 5 bases; J trimming: 3 bases; junction bases outside the gene matches: 5. Germline lookup yields CDR1 SQVTM and CDR2 ANQGSEA. For the CDR3, the DNA is TGCAGCGTTCTAGCGGGACCTTACTACGAGCAGTACTTC. It yields the protein CSVLAGPYYEQYF.

J is TRBJ2-4 and V is TRBV15; weak D call: TRBD2 (5 bases). CDR3 length equals 15 residues. V lost 0 bases and J lost 0, with 6 bases in between. Germline V gives CDR1 LNHNV, CDR2 YYDKDF (reference sequence). The CDR3 nucleotides read TGTGCCACCAGCAGAGATCGGGAAGCCAAAAACATTCAGTACTTC. It is translated as CATSRDREAKNIQYF.

The rearrangement uses TRBV20-1 and TRBJ2-1; 14 nucleotides agree with TRBD2. Germline-derived CDR1 and CDR2 are DFQATT and SNEGSKA (reference sequence). This CDR3 is built from 16 residues. J was trimmed by 7 bases and V by 3 bases; bases with no gene match: 8. The CDR3 nucleotides read TGCAGTGCTAGTTCGACAGGACTAGCGGGAGGTAATGAGCAGTTCTTC. Translated: CSASSTGLAGGNEQFF.

The gene calls are TRBV12-3 or TRBV12-4 and TRBJ2-2; D not certain. V gave up 2 bases and J gave up 4 bases, with 5 bases separating them. There are 13 residues in the CDR3. The chain's CDR3 is CASSLPGTGELFF. The CDR3 DNA follows: TGTGCCAGCAGTTTACCCGGCACCGGGGAGCTGTTTTTT.

The J gene is TRBJ2-7, the V gene TRBV27; 8 bases agree with TRBD1. Unmatched junction bases numbered 4, after V lost 6 bases and J lost 3 bases. From germline, CDR1 is MNHEY and CDR2 SMNVEV (reference sequence). The CDR3 has 13 amino acids. CDR3 protein: CASRRQGSYEQYF. In nucleotides, the CDR3 is TGTGCCAGCAGAAGACAGGGGAGCTACGAGCAGTACTTC.

The chain is built from TRBV28 and TRBJ1-1; a weak D match, TRBD1 (5 bases). The CDR3 runs 14 residues. Trimming removed 8 bases from V and 1 base from J, with 14 bases in between. Germline lookup yields CDR1 MDHEN and CDR2 SYDVKM. The CDR3 reads CASLLGGSNTEAFF. The CDR3, as DNA: TGTGCCAGCCTACTCGGGGGATCGAACACTGAAGCTTTCTTT.

The rearrangement joins TRBV4-2 to TRBJ2-7; D gene unclear. The CDR3 consists of 15 residues. V lost 0 bases to trimming and J lost 6 bases, with 15 bases between them. Per the germline V gene, CDR1 is LGHNA and CDR2 is YNFKEQ. The CDR3 loop reads CASSQEVRVSGEQYF. CDR3 bases: TGTGCCAGCAGCCAAGAAGTACGCGTATCTGGCGAGCAGTACTTC.

This sequence joins TRBV5-1 and TRBJ2-1; D might be TRBD2 (6 bases). The CDR3 contains 19 residues. V was clipped by 4 bases and J by 4 bases, with 27 bases between them. Germline V gene lookup returns CDR1 SGHRS and CDR2 YFSETQ. This CDR3 reads CASSPGLRPIPPRYNEQFF. In DNA, the CDR3 is TGCGCCAGCAGCCCGGGACTCAGGCCTATCCCCCCTCGATACAATGAGCAGTTCTTC.

This chain joins TRBV12-1 and TRBJ1-4. TRBV12-1 corresponds to a pseudogene. The CDR3 covers 16 residues. The CDR3 sequence: CASSFVSLHRVEKLFF. CDR3 bases: TGTGCCAGCAGCTTTGTTTCTCTGCACCGGGTTGAAAAACTGTTTTTT.